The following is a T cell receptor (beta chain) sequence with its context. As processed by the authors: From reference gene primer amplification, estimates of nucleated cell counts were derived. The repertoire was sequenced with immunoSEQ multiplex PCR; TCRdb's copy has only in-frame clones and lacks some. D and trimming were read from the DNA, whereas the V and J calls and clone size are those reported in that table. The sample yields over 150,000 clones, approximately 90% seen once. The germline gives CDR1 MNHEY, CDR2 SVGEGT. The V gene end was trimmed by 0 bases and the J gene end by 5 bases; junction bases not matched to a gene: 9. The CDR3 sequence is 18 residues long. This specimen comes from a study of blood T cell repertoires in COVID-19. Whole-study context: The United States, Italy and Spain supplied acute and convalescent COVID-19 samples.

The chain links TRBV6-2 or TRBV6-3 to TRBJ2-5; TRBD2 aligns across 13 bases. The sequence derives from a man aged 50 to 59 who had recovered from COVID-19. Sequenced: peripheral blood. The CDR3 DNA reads TGTGCCAGCAGTTACTCCGCGACTAGCGGGAGGTCTCAGGAGACCCAGTACTTC. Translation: CASSYSATSGRSQETQYF.